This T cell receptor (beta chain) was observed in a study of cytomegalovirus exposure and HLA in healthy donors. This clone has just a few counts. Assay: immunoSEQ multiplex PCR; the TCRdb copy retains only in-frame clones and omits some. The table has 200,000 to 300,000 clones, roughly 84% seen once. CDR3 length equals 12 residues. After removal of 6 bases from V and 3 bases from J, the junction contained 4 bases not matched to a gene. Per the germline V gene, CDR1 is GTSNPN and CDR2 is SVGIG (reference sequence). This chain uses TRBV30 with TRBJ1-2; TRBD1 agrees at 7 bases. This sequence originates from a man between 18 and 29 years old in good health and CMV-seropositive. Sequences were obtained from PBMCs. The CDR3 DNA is TGTGCCTGCAGGGGGGGCTACTATGGCTACACCTTC. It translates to CACRGGYYGYTF.